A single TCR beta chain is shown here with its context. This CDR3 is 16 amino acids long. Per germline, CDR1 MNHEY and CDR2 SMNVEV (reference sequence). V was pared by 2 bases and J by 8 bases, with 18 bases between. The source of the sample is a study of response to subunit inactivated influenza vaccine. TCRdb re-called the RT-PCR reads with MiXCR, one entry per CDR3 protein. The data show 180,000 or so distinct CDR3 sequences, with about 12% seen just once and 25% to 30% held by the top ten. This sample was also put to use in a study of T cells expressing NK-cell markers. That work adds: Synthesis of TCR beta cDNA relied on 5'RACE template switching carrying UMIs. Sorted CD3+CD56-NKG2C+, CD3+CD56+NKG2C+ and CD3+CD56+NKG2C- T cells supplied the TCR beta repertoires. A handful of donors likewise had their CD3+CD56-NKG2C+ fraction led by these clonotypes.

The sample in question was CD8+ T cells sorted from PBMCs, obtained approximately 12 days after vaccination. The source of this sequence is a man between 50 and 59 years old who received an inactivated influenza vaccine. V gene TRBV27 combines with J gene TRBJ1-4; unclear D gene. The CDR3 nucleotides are TGTGCCAGCAGTTTAAGGGAGAGCGGCTATAGGGAAAAACTGTTTTTT. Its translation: CASSLRESGYREKLFF.